This entry describes one TCR beta chain. This entry comes from a study of blood T cell repertoires in COVID-19. Looking at the study overall: Sites in the United States, Italy and Spain provided acute and convalescent COVID-19 samples. Sources were T cells, B-cell-depleted T cells, or PBMCs; the material itself was cDNA or gDNA.

CDR1 is MNHNY, CDR2 SVGAGI, per germline (reference sequence). This CDR3 spans 15 amino acids. Trimming removed 0 bases from V and 6 bases from J, with 14 bases in between. Authors' analysis steps: For nucleated cells, counts were estimated from reference gene primer amplification. The method was immunoSEQ multiplex PCR; TCRdb's version includes in-frame clones alone and lacks a portion of them. The V and J calls and clone size were taken over from that table, and D and trimming were inferred from the DNA. There are 40,000 to 60,000 clones in the sample; about 70% occur only once, and roughly 9.6% lies in the top ten.

The chain uses TRBV6-6 and TRBJ2-5, with D perhaps TRBD1 (6 bases). The origin of this receptor is a woman in her sixties or seventies with acute or convalescent COVID-19. The sample was peripheral blood. The CDR3: CASSYSTGAGKTQYF. CDR3 coding DNA: TGTGCCAGCAGTTACTCGACAGGTGCCGGAAAGACCCAGTACTTC.